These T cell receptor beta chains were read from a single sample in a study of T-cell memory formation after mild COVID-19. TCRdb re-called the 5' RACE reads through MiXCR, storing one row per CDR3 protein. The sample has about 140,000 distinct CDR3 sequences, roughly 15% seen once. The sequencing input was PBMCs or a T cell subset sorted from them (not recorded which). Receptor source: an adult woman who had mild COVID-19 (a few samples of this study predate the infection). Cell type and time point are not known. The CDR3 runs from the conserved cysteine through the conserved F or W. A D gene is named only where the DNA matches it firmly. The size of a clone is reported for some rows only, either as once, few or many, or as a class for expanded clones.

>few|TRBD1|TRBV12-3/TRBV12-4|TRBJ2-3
CASSFVVQGATDTQYF
TGTGCCAGCAGTTTCGTTGTCCAGGGGGCAACAGATACGCAGTATTTT
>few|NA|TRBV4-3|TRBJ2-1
CASSRETSTVSNEQFF
TGCGCCAGCAGCCGCGAGACTAGTACAGTTTCCAATGAGCAGTTCTTC
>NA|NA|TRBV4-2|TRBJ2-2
CASSQGANGELFF
TGTGCCAGCAGCCAAGGAGCTAACGGGGAGCTGTTTTTT
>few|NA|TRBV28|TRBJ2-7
CASSLTGLRYF
TGTGCCAGCAGTTTGACAGGCCTAAGGTACTTC
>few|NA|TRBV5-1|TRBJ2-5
CASSLAGRREETQYF
TGCGCCAGCAGCTTGGCAGGCAGGAGGGAGGAGACCCAGTACTTC
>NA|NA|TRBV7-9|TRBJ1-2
CASSFLEGLYGYTF
TGTGCCAGCAGCTTTCTGGAGGGGTTATATGGCTACACCTTC
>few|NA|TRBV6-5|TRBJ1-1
CASSYSAGNTEAFF
TGTGCCAGCAGTTATTCCGCGGGCAACACTGAAGCTTTCTTT
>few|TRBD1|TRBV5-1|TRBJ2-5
CASSSGQAETQYF
TGCGCCAGCAGCTCAGGACAGGCGGAGACCCAGTACTTC
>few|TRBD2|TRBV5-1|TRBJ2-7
CASSPGASGILGPEQYF
TGCGCCAGCAGCCCCGGGGCTAGCGGGATCCTCGGCCCCGAGCAGTACTTC
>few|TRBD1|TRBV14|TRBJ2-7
CASSRNRDSDEQYF
TGTGCCAGCAGCCGCAACCGGGACAGTGACGAGCAGTACTTC
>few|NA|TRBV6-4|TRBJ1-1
CASSSDRSTEAFF
TGTGCCAGCAGTTCAGACCGTAGCACTGAAGCTTTCTTT
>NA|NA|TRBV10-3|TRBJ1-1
CAISESVEWYRDTEAFF
TGTGCCATCAGTGAGTCGGTTGAGTGGTACAGGGACACTGAAGCTTTCTTT
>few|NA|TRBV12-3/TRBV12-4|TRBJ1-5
CASSQNNQPQHF
TGTGCCAGCAGCCAAAACAATCAGCCCCAGCATTTT
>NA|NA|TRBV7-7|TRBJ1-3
CASSLLYRLDSGNTIYF
TGTGCCAGCAGCTTATTGTACCGGTTGGACTCTGGAAACACCATATATTTT
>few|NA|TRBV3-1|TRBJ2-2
CASKDGRNTGELFF
TGTGCCAGCAAGGACGGACGGAACACCGGGGAGCTGTTTTTT
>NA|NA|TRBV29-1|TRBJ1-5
CSVGGQGGQPQHF
TGCAGCGTTGGGGGTCAGGGTGGTCAGCCCCAGCATTTT
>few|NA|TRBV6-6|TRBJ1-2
CASSYGGTYGYTF
TGTGCCAGCAGTTACGGGGGTACCTATGGCTACACCTTC
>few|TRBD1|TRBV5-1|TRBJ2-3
CASSLGTGDTDTQYF
TGCGCCAGCAGCCTCGGGACAGGGGACACAGATACGCAGTATTTT
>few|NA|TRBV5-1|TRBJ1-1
CASSLFLTTEAFF
TGCGCCAGCAGCTTGTTCCTCACCACTGAAGCTTTCTTT
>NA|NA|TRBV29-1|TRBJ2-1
CSVEDWSGGGNEQFF
TGCAGCGTTGAAGATTGGTCAGGGGGAGGTAATGAGCAGTTCTTC
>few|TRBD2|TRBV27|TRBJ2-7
CASSPYTSAYEQYF
TGTGCCAGCAGTCCATATACTAGCGCCTACGAGCAGTACTTC
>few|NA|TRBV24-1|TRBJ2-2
CATSDLPGLGATGELFF
TGTGCCACCAGTGATTTACCGGGACTGGGGGCTACCGGGGAGCTGTTTTTT
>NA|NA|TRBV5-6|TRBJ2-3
CASSLAVSTDTQYF
TGTGCCAGCAGCTTAGCGGTTAGCACAGATACGCAGTATTTT
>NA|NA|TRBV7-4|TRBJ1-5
CASSLGGRNQPQHF
TGTGCCAGCAGCTTAGGTGGGAGAAATCAGCCCCAGCATTTT
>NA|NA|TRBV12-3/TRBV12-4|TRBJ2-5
CASSSRNPRQGRGLETQYF
TGTGCCAGCAGTTCCCGTAACCCCAGACAGGGGAGGGGGCTAGAGACCCAGTACTTC
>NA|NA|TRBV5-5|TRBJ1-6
CASSFPDRTTSPLHF
TGTGCCAGCAGCTTCCCCGACAGGACGACTTCACCCCTCCACTTT
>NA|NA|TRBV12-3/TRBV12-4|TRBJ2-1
CASSPMGVYNEQFF
TGTGCCAGCAGTCCCATGGGAGTTTACAATGAGCAGTTCTTC
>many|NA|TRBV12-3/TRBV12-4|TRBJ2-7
CASSLAGSYEQYF
TGTGCCAGCAGTTTGGCAGGGTCCTACGAGCAGTACTTC
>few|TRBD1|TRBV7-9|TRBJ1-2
CASSFLRVMTGQTPESHNYGYTF
TGTGCCAGCAGCTTCTTGCGCGTGATGACAGGGCAAACCCCTGAGTCACATAACTATGGCTACACCTTC
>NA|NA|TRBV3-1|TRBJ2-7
CASSPGSRDEQYF
TGTGCCAGCAGCCCGGGCTCCCGGGACGAGCAGTACTTC
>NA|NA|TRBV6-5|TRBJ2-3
CASSYRGLTDTQYF
TGTGCCAGCAGTTACCGTGGACTCACAGATACGCAGTATTTT
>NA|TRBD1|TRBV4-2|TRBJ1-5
CASRRTGSNQPQHF
TGTGCCAGCAGGCGGACAGGGAGCAATCAGCCCCAGCATTTT
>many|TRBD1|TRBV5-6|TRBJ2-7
CASSLYAGQVYNEQYF
TGTGCCAGCAGCTTGTACGCGGGACAGGTTTATAACGAGCAGTACTTC
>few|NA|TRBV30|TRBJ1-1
CAWRDTGNTEAFF
TGTGCCTGGAGAGATACAGGGAACACTGAAGCTTTCTTT
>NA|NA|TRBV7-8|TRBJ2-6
CASSSKVLSSGANVLTF
TGTGCCAGCAGCTCTAAAGTTTTGAGCTCTGGGGCCAACGTCCTGACTTTC
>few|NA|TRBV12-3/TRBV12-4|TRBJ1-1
CASSLSRGHTEAFF
TGTGCCAGCAGTTTATCAAGGGGACACACTGAAGCTTTCTTT
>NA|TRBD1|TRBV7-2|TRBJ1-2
CASSLARGNGYTF
TGTGCCAGCAGCTTAGCCAGGGGGAATGGCTACACCTTC
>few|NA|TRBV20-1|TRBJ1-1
CSAGRQDMNTEAFF
TGCAGTGCCGGTCGACAGGATATGAACACTGAAGCTTTCTTT
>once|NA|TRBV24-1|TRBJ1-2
CATSASGTSRDGYTF
TGTGCCACCAGTGCCTCGGGGACGTCCCGAGATGGCTACACCTTC
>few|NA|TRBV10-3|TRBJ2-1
CAITPGSSYNEQFF
TGTGCCATCACCCCAGGTAGCTCCTACAATGAGCAGTTCTTC
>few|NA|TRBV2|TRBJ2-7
CASSEALWGSGYEQYF
TGTGCCAGCAGTGAAGCGCTCTGGGGGAGCGGCTACGAGCAGTACTTC
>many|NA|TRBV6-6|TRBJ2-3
CASSFTGGLRGTDTQYF
TGTGCCAGCAGTTTCACGGGGGGCCTAAGAGGCACAGATACGCAGTATTTT
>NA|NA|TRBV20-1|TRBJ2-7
CSARVLRLYEQYF
TGCAGTGCTAGAGTACTGAGGCTCTACGAGCAGTACTTC
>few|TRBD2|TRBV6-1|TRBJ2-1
CASSVSLAGAYNEQFF
TGTGCCAGCAGCGTAAGTCTAGCGGGAGCCTACAATGAGCAGTTCTTC
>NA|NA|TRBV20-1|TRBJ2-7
CSARDDPGASRYSYEQYF
TGCAGTGCTAGAGATGATCCAGGGGCCTCCCGGTACTCCTACGAGCAGTACTTC
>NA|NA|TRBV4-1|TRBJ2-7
CASSQLLGEQYF
TGCGCCAGCAGCCAGTTACTCGGCGAGCAGTACTTC
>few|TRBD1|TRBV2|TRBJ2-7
CASRGTGPHEQYF
TGTGCCAGCAGAGGGACAGGGCCACACGAGCAGTACTTC
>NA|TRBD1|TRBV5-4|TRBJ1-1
CASSSGQGGSFAEAFF
TGTGCCAGCAGCTCAGGACAGGGAGGGAGTTTCGCTGAAGCTTTCTTT
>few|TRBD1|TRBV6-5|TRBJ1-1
CASIRDRVNTEAFF
TGTGCCAGCATCCGAGACAGGGTGAACACTGAAGCTTTCTTT
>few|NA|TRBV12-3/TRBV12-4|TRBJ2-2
CASSLRRGRPTGELFF
TGTGCCAGCAGTTTACGGCGGGGCCGTCCCACCGGGGAGCTGTTTTTT